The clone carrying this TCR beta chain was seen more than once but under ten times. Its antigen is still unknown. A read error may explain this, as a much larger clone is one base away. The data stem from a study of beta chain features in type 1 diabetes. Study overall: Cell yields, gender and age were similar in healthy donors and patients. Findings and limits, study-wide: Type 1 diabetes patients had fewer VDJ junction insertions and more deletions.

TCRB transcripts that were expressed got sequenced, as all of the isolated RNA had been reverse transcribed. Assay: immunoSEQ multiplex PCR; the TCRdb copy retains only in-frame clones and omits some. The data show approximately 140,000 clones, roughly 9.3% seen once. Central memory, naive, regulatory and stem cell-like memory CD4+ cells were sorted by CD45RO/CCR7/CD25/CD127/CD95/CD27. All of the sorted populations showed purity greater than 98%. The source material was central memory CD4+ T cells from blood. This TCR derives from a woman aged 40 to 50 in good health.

The CDR3 is CASSQGTGYTEAFF. In nucleotides, the CDR3 is TGTGCCAGCAGCCAAGGGACAGGGTACACTGAAGCTTTCTTT. The chain links TRBV7-9 to TRBJ1-1, with TRBD1 identical over 9 bases. V was pared by 5 bases and J by 3 bases, with 4 bases of the junction left unmatched. Germline assignment: CDR1 SEHNR and CDR2 FQNEAQ (reference sequence). This CDR3 is built from 14 residues. Full variable domain (outside the CDR3, taken from reference TRBV7-9 and TRBJ1-1): DTGVSQNPRHKITKRGQNVTFRCDPISEHNRLYWYRQTLGQGPEFLTYFQNEAQLEKSRLLSDRFSAERPKGSFSTLEIQRTEQGDSAMYLCASSQGTGYTEAFFGQGTRLTVV.